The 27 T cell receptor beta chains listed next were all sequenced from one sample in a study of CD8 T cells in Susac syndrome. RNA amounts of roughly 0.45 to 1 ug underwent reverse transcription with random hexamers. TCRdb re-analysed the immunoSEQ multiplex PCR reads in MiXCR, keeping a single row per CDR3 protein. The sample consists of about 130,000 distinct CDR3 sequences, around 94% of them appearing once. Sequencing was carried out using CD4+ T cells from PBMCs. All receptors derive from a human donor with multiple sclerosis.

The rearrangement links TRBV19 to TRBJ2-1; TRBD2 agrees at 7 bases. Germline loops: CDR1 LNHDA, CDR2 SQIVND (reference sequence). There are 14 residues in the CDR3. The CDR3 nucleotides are TGTGCTACCTTAGACGGGGGGAATGACAATGAGCAGTTCTTC. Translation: CATLDGGNDNEQFF.

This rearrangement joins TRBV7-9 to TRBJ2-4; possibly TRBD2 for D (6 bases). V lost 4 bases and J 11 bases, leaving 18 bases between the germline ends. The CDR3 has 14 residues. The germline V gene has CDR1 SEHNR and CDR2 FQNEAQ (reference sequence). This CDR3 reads CASSSSTTGEVQYF. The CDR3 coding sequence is TGTGCCAGCAGCTCGTCCACTACGGGGGAGGTTCAGTACTTC. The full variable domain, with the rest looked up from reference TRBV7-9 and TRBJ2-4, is DTGVSQNPRHKITKRGQNVTFRCDPISEHNRLYWYRQTLGQGPEFLTYFQNEAQLEKSRLLSDRFSAERPKGSFSTLEIQRTEQGDSAMYLCASSSSTTGEVQYFGAGTRLSVL.

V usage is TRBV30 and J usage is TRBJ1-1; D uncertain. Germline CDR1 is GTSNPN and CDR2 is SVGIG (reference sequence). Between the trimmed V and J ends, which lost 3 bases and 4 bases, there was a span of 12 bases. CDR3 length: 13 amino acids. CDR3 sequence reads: CAWRVGRGTEAFF. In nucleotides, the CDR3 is TGTGCCTGGAGGGTAGGGCGCGGCACTGAAGCTTTCTTT.

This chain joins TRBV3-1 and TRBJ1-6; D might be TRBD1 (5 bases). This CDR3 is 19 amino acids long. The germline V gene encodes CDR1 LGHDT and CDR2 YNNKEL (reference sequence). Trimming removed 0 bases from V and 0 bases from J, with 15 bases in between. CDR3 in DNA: TGTGCCAGCAGCCAAGAATGGGGCACCTCGAGCTCCTATAATTCACCCCTCCACTTT. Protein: CASSQEWGTSSSYNSPLHF.

The CDR3 loop is CAWRLAGGMVDTQYF. CDR3 coding DNA: TGTGCCTGGAGACTAGCGGGAGGGATGGTGGATACGCAGTATTTT. The chain uses TRBV30 and TRBJ2-3; 13 bases are a match to TRBD2. The CDR3 sequence is 15 residues long. V lost 3 bases to trimming and J lost 6 bases; unmatched junction nucleotides: 6. Germline values: CDR1 GTSNPN, CDR2 SVGIG (reference sequence).

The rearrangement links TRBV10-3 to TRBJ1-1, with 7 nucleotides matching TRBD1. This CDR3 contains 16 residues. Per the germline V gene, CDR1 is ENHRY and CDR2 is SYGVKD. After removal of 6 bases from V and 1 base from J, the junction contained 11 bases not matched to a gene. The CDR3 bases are TGTGCCATCAGGGATTCCAGGGGGGCTAAGAACACTGAAGCTTTCTTT. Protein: CAIRDSRGAKNTEAFF.

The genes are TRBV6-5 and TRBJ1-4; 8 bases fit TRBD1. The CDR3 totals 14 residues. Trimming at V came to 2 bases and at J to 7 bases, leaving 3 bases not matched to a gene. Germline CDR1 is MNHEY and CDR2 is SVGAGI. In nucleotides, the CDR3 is TGTGCCAGCAGTTACACCGGGACAGGTGAAAAACTGTTTTTT. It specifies CASSYTGTGEKLFF.

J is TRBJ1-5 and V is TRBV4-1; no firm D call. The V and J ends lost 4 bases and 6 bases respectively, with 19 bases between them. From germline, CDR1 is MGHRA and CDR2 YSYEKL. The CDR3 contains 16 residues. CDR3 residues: CASSPRHTEPGQPQHF. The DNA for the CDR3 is TGCGCCAGCAGCCCAAGGCATACTGAACCAGGTCAGCCCCAGCATTTT.

The CDR3 DNA follows: TGTGCCAGCAGCCAAGTAACCCGTTGGGGGGAGCAGTTCTTC. Protein: CASSQVTRWGEQFF. This chain uses TRBV3-1 with TRBJ2-1; D tentatively fits TRBD1 or TRBD2 (5 bases each). Germline assignment: CDR1 LGHDT and CDR2 YNNKEL (reference sequence). The CDR3 extends over 14 amino acids. The V gene lost 1 base and the J gene lost 10 bases, with 14 bases spanning the gap.

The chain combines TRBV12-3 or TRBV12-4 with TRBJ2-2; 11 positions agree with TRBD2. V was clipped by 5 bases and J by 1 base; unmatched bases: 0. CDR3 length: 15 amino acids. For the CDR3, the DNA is TGTGCCAGCAGTGGGACTAGCGGGAACACCGGGGAGCTGTTTTTT. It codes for CASSGTSGNTGELFF.

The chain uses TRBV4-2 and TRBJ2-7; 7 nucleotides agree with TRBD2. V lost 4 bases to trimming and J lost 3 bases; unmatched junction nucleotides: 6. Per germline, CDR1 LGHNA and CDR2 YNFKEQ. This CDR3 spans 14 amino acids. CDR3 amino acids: CASSPGGLNYEQYF. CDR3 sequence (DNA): TGTGCCAGCAGCCCCGGGGGGTTAAACTACGAGCAGTACTTC.

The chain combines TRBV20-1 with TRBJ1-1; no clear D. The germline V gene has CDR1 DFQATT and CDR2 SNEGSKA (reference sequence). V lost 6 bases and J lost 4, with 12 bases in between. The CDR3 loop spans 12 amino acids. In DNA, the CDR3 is TGCAGTGCAAAGCGCCCAGGCACTGAAGCTTTCTTT. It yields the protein CSAKRPGTEAFF.

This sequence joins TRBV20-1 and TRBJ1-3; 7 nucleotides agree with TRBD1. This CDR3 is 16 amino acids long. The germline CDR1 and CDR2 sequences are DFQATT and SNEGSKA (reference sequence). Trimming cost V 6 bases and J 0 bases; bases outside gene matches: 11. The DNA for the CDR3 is TGCAGTGCCCATTACAGGGGAGGCCGCTCTGGAAACACCATATATTTT. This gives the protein CSAHYRGGRSGNTIYF.

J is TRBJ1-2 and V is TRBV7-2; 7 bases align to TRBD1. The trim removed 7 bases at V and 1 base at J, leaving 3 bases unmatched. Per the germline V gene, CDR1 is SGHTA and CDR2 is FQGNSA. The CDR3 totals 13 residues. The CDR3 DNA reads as TGTGCCAGCACACACAGGGGTAACTATGGCTACACCTTC. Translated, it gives CASTHRGNYGYTF.

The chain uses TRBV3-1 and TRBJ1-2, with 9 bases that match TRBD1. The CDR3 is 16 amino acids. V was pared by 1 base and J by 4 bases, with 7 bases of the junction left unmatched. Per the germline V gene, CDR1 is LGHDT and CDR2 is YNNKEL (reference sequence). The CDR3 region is CASSQGVGQGPYGYTF. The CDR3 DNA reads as TGTGCCAGCAGCCAAGGTGTGGGACAGGGTCCCTATGGCTACACCTTC.

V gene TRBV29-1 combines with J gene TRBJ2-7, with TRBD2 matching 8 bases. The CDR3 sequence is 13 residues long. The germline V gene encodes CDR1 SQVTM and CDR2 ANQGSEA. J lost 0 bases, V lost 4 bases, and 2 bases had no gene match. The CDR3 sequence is CSVVAGGSYEQYF. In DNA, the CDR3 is TGCAGCGTTGTCGCGGGAGGCTCCTACGAGCAGTACTTC.

CDR3 DNA: TGTGCCAGCAGTTTAAGGACAGATGGGCGCACTGAAGCTTTCTTT. It yields the protein CASSLRTDGRTEAFF. The chain couples TRBV28 to TRBJ1-1, with D possibly matching TRBD1 (6 bases). The V end lost 2 bases, the J end lost 4 bases, and 14 bases lay between the germline ends. Germline values: CDR1 MDHEN, CDR2 SYDVKM. The CDR3 length is 15 residues. The full variable domain, with the rest looked up from reference TRBV28 and TRBJ1-1, is DVKVTQSSRYLVKRTGEKVFLECVQDMDHENMFWYRQDPGLGLRLIYFSYDVKMKEKGDIPEGYSVSREKKERFSLILESASTNQTSMYLCASSLRTDGRTEAFFGQGTRLTVV.

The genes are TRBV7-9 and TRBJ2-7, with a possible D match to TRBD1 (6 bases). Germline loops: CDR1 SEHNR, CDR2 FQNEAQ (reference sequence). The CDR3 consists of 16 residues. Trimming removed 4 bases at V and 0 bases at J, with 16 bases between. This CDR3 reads CASSSGQGQSSYEQYF. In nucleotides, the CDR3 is TGTGCCAGCAGCTCTGGGCAGGGGCAGAGCTCCTACGAGCAGTACTTC.

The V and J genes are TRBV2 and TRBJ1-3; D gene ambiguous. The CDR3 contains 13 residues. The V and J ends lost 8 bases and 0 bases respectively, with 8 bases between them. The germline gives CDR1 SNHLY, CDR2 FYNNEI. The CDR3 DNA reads TGTGCCAGCGGTGCCAGCTCTGGAAACACCATATATTTT. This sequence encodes CASGASSGNTIYF.

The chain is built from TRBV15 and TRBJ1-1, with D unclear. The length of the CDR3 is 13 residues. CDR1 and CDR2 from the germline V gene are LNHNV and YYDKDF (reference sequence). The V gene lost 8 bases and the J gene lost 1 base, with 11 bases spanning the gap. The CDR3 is CATSGHPNTEAFF. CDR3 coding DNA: TGTGCCACCTCCGGGCACCCGAACACTGAAGCTTTCTTT.

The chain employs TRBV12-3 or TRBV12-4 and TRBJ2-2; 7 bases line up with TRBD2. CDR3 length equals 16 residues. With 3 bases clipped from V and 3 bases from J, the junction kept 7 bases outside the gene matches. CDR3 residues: CASSLGGAVDTGELFF. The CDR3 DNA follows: TGTGCCAGCAGTTTGGGAGGGGCAGTCGACACCGGGGAGCTGTTTTTT.

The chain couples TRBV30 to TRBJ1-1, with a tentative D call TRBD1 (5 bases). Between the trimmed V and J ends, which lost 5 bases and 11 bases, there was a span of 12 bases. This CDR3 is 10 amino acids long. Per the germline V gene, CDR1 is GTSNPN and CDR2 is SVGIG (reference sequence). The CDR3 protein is CAWGGGLAFF. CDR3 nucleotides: TGTGCCTGGGGGGGAGGGTTGGCTTTCTTT.

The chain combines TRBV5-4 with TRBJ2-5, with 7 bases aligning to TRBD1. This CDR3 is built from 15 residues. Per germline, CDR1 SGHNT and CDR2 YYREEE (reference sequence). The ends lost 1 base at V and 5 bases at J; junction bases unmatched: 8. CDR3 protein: CASSLLQGLGETQYF. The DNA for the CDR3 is TGTGCCAGCAGCTTGCTACAGGGGCTGGGGGAGACCCAGTACTTC.

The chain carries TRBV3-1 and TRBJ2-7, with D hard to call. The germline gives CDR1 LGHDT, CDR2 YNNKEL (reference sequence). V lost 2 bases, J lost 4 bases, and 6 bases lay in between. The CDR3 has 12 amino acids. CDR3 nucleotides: TGTGCCAGCAGCCAAACTTTTTACGAGCAGTACTTC. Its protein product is CASSQTFYEQYF.

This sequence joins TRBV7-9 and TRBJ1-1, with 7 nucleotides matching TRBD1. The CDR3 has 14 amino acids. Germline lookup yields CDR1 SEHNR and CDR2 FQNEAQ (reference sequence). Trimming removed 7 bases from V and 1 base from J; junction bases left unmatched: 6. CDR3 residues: CASNPDRRNTEAFF. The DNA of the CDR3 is TGTGCCAGCAATCCGGACAGGAGGAACACTGAAGCTTTCTTT.

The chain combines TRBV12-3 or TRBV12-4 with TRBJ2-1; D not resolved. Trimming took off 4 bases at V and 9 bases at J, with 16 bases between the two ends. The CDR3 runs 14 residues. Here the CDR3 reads CASSYRLRIGEQFF. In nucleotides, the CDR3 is TGTGCCAGCAGTTATCGACTCAGAATCGGTGAGCAGTTCTTC.

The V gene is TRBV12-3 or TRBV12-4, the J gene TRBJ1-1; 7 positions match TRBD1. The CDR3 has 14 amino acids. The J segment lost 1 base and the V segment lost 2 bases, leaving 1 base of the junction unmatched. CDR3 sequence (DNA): TGTGCCAGCAGTTTACGACAGGGGAACACTGAAGCTTTCTTT. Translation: CASSLRQGNTEAFF.